These T cell receptor beta chains were read from a single sample in a study of blood T cell repertoires in COVID-19. Clones were sequenced by immunoSEQ multiplex PCR, and TCRdb holds only the in-frame ones, with some missing. The sample gives approximately 390,000 clones, approximately 89% of which show up once; under 3% is in the top ten. The sequenced material came from peripheral blood. The receptors come from a woman aged 55-69 years with COVID-19, enrolled during active disease. CDR3s include the opening cysteine and the closing phenylalanine or tryptophan. Fields, in order: V gene, clone size, J gene, D gene, CDR3 DNA, CDR3 protein. A D gene is named only where the DNA matches it firmly. Rows give clone size only sometimes, using once, few, many, or a class for an expanded clone.

>TRBV11-2|-|TRBJ2-7|TRBD2
TGTGCCAGCAGCTTAGATCCCCTGTCCCCAGCGGGGTCTCGTGAGCAGTACTTC
CASSLDPLSPAGSREQYF
>TRBV5-1|-|TRBJ2-3|-
TGCGCCAGCAGCCTTCCAGGGGACACGCAGTATTTT
CASSLPGDTQYF
>TRBV5-1|-|TRBJ2-2|TRBD2
TGCGCCAGCATCCTTCTAGCGGGGGGGACCAACGGGGAGCTGTTTTTT
CASILLAGGTNGELFF
>TRBV19|-|TRBJ1-1|TRBD1
TGTGCCAGTTCAGTTGGGACAGGGGGAGCTTTCTTT
CASSVGTGGAFF
>TRBV6-6|-|TRBJ1-3|TRBD1
TGTGCCAGCAGACAAACAGGGGCGGACACCATATATTTT
CASRQTGADTIYF
>TRBV18|-|TRBJ1-2|TRBD1
TGTGCCAGCTCACCCCTAGTAGGGACAGGACTCTACACCTTC
CASSPLVGTGLYTF
>TRBV4-1|-|TRBJ2-7|-
TGCGCCAGCAGAGGGGTAGACGAGCAGTACTTC
CASRGVDEQYF
>TRBV5-1|once|TRBJ1-1|TRBD1
TGCGCCAGCAGTCACCCACGGGACAGGGGATTGAACACTGAAGCTTTCTTT
CASSHPRDRGLNTEAFF
>TRBV28|-|TRBJ2-7|TRBD2
TGTGCCAGCAGCCCAGCGGGGGGGCCTTATTACGAGCAGTACTTC
CASSPAGGPYYEQYF
>TRBV5-6|-|TRBJ1-1|TRBD1
TGTGCCAGCAGCGCTTGGGACAGGGAAAACACTGAAGCTTTCTTT
CASSAWDRENTEAFF
>TRBV11-2|once|TRBJ2-2|-
TGTGCCAGCAGCCCGAGCTACACCGGGGAGCTGTTTTTT
CASSPSYTGELFF
>TRBV2|-|TRBJ2-5|TRBD2
TGTGCCAGCAAAACAATTCGGGGGGGCCAAGAGACCCAGTACTTC
CASKTIRGGQETQYF
>TRBV7-9|once|TRBJ1-2|TRBD1
TGTGCCAGCAGCTTCCGACAGGGAAGCGGCTACACCTTC
CASSFRQGSGYTF
>TRBV4-2|-|TRBJ2-5|-
TGTGCCAGCAGCCAAGTTGCAGGATATGGAGAGACCCAGTACTTC
CASSQVAGYGETQYF
>TRBV6-1|once|TRBJ1-5|TRBD1
TGTGCCAGCAGTGATGACAGGGGGCGTGAACAGCCCCAGCATTTT
CASSDDRGREQPQHF
>TRBV6-5|-|TRBJ1-4|-
TGTGCCAGCAGTTACTCGCGAGGGACTAATGAAAAACTGTTTTTT
CASSYSRGTNEKLFF
>TRBV28|-|TRBJ2-3|TRBD2
TGTGCCAGCGTTGGAGCGGGGGGGCACACAGATACGCAGTATTTT
CASVGAGGHTDTQYF
>TRBV7-2|-|TRBJ1-2|-
TGTGCCAGCAGCTTAGAACTCCACAGGGAGGGTGGCTACACCTTC
CASSLELHREGGYTF
>TRBV6-6|few|TRBJ2-7|-
TGTGCCAGCAGTGACGGCCAGGGCTACGAGCAGTACTTC
CASSDGQGYEQYF
>TRBV29-1|-|TRBJ2-3|TRBD1
TGCAGCGTTGGGACAGGGTTAGAAGATACGCAGTATTTT
CSVGTGLEDTQYF
>TRBV9|-|TRBJ2-2|-
TGTGCCAGCAGCGTAGCTTCGTGGGAGGGGGAGCTGTTTTTT
CASSVASWEGELFF
>TRBV28|once|TRBJ2-1|-
TGTGCCAGCAGCACCCGGGGCAATGAGCAGTTCTTC
CASSTRGNEQFF
>TRBV29-1|-|TRBJ2-1|-
TGCAGCGTTGAAGGGGGGGTTGAGCAGTTCTTC
CSVEGGVEQFF
>TRBV9|-|TRBJ2-2|-
TGTGCCAGCAGCGTACGGCAGGGGACCGTGGAGGAGCTGTTTTTT
CASSVRQGTVEELFF
>TRBV3-1/TRBV3-2|-|TRBJ1-1|-
TGTGCCAGCAGCGAGACAGTGAACACTGAAGCTTTCTTT
CASSETVNTEAFF
>TRBV6-5|once|TRBJ2-5|TRBD1
TGTGCCAGCAGTTACCACGGACAGGGGGAGACCCAGTACTTC
CASSYHGQGETQYF
>TRBV30|few|TRBJ1-5|-
TGTGCCTGGAGAGGGGTCAATAGCAATCAGCCCCAGCATTTT
CAWRGVNSNQPQHF
>TRBV7-8|-|TRBJ2-7|TRBD2
TGTGCCAGCAGCTTAAGTGCGGGGGGCTCCTACGAGCAGTACTTC
CASSLSAGGSYEQYF
>TRBV29-1|-|TRBJ1-1|-
TGCAGCGCGGCGGACAGAGTGAACACTGAAGCTTTCTTT
CSAADRVNTEAFF
>TRBV19|-|TRBJ1-1|-
TGTGCCAGTACCCGCAGAGCCAGAAAATCGGGCACTGAAGCTTTCTTT
CASTRRARKSGTEAFF
>TRBV23-1|-|TRBJ1-1|TRBD1
TGCGCCAGCAGTCACCGGGACAGGGCGAACACTGAAGCTTTCTTT
CASSHRDRANTEAFF
>TRBV5-6|-|TRBJ2-7|-
TGTGCCAGCAGCTTTCTACTGCCCTCCTACGAGCAGTACTTC
CASSFLLPSYEQYF